Shown below are 17 T cell receptor beta chains from a single sample sequenced in a study of CD8 T cells in ankylosing spondylitis. One entry per CDR3 protein results from TCRdb running MiXCR on the 5' RACE reads. The data contain 40,000 or so distinct CDR3 sequences, 3% of them seen just once; the ten biggest clones take up approximately 3%. The sample comprised blood, either unsorted or a sorted T cell fraction (not recorded which). These TCRs come from a male donor with ankylosing spondylitis or in good health (not recorded which).

This clonotype was seen at least ten times. The rearrangement links TRBV9 to TRBJ2-1; TRBD2 is a possible D gene (5 bases). The ends were cut back, 3 bases at V and 4 bases at J, with 8 bases in the middle. The CDR3 runs to 13 residues. Per the germline V gene, CDR1 is SGDLS and CDR2 is YYNGEE. CDR3 in DNA: TGTGCCAGCAGCGAGAGGGAATACAATGAGCAGTTCTTC. It specifies CASSEREYNEQFF.

This clonotype was seen at least ten times. The chain is built from TRBV9 and TRBJ2-2; D is unresolved. V dropped 4 bases and J dropped 3 bases, with 10 bases sitting between them. Germline V gene sequence: CDR1 SGDLS, CDR2 YYNGEE. This CDR3 contains 14 residues. The DNA of the CDR3 is TGTGCCAGCAGCCTCCTCGTGGACACCGGGGAGCTGTTTTTT. Translated: CASSLLVDTGELFF.

Many counts were recorded for this clonotype. The V call is TRBV9, the J call TRBJ1-2; D ambiguous. With 2 bases removed from V and 6 bases from J, the gap between germline ends came to 11 bases. This CDR3 is 13 amino acids long. From germline, CDR1 is SGDLS and CDR2 YYNGEE. The CDR3 spells CASSVAEVDGYTF. The CDR3 DNA reads as TGTGCCAGCAGCGTTGCGGAGGTGGATGGCTACACCTTC. Full variable domain (rest looked up from reference TRBV9 and TRBJ1-2): DSGVTQTPKHLITATGQRVTLRCSPRSGDLSVYWYQQSLDQGLQFLIQYYNGEERAKGNILERFSAQQFPDLHSELNLSSLELGDSALYFCASSVAEVDGYTFGSGTRLTVV.

This clonotype has at least ten counts. The chain combines TRBV9 with TRBJ2-2, with 12 bases aligning to TRBD2. The J segment lost 5 bases and the V segment lost 4 bases, leaving 12 bases of the junction unmatched. This CDR3 contains 18 residues. Germline CDR1 SGDLS, CDR2 YYNGEE. The CDR3 region is CASSPLRTSGEVTGELFF. For the CDR3, the DNA is TGTGCCAGCAGCCCCCTTCGGACTAGCGGGGAAGTTACCGGGGAGCTGTTTTTT.

Ten or more counts support this clonotype. This chain links TRBV9 with TRBJ2-5, with D possibly being TRBD2 (5 bases). Germline lookup yields CDR1 SGDLS and CDR2 YYNGEE. This CDR3 spans 13 amino acids. The V gene lost 0 bases and the J gene lost 5 bases, with 8 bases spanning the gap. For the CDR3, the DNA is TGTGCCAGCAGCGTAGAGGCGGGTGAGACCCAGTACTTC. Translating it yields CASSVEAGETQYF.

This clonotype was counted at least ten times. The chain combines TRBV9 with TRBJ1-2; 9 bases match TRBD1. This CDR3 is 15 amino acids long. The V and J ends lost 4 bases and 7 bases, in that order; junction bases with no gene match: 11. Germline assignment: CDR1 SGDLS and CDR2 YYNGEE. The CDR3 DNA sequence: TGTGCCAGCAGCCAGAAGGGAGGGACAGGGTTTGGCTACACCTTC. It is translated as CASSQKGGTGFGYTF.

This clonotype appeared many times. The V call is TRBV9, the J call TRBJ2-2; D is unresolved. V was trimmed by 0 bases and J by 0 bases, leaving 12 bases between them. The CDR3 covers 17 residues. Germline V lookup: CDR1 SGDLS, CDR2 YYNGEE. CDR3: CASSVGVRAANTGELFF. CDR3 sequence (DNA): TGTGCCAGCAGCGTAGGCGTCAGAGCAGCGAACACCGGGGAGCTGTTTTTT.

This clonotype was counted at least ten times. The chain has TRBV9 and TRBJ2-3, with D uncertain. Germline CDR1 is SGDLS and CDR2 is YYNGEE. This CDR3 contains 14 residues. V lost 0 bases and J lost 3, with 8 bases in between. CDR3 DNA: TGTGCCAGCAGCGTAGGGTTAAGGACAGATACGCAGTATTTT. Its translation: CASSVGLRTDTQYF.

This clonotype occurred many times. The chain recombines TRBV9 with TRBJ2-5; maybe TRBD2 (6 bases). This CDR3 comprises 15 residues. The V and J ends lost 3 bases and 1 base respectively, with 13 bases between them. CDR1 SGDLS and CDR2 YYNGEE come from the germline V gene. The DNA for the CDR3 is TGTGCCAGCAGCGCCGGCGTAGCGGTCCAAGAGACCCAGTACTTC. Its translation is CASSAGVAVQETQYF.

Many counts were recorded for this clonotype. CDR3 residues: CASSVDPRDYGYTF. As DNA, the CDR3 is TGTGCCAGCAGCGTTGACCCTAGGGACTATGGCTACACCTTC. The V gene is TRBV9, the J gene TRBJ1-2; D unresolved. This CDR3 is built from 14 residues. The V gene lost 2 bases and the J gene lost 3 bases, with 11 bases spanning the gap. Germline CDR1 reads SGDLS; CDR2 reads YYNGEE.

There are many counts of this clonotype. This rearrangement joins TRBV9 to TRBJ2-3; TRBD2 is a possible D gene (6 bases). In germline, CDR1 is SGDLS, CDR2 YYNGEE. The CDR3 runs 15 residues. With 7 bases removed from V and 0 bases from J, the gap between germline ends came to 15 bases. The DNA for the CDR3 is TGTGCCAGCCAGAAGGACGCGGGGAGCACAGATACGCAGTATTTT. It encodes CASQKDAGSTDTQYF.

This clonotype was observed many times. The chain carries TRBV9 and TRBJ2-3; TRBD1 matches 8 bases. V lost 4 bases to trimming and J lost 0 bases; unmatched junction nucleotides: 4. Germline lookup yields CDR1 SGDLS and CDR2 YYNGEE. The CDR3 extends over 15 amino acids. CDR3 nucleotide sequence: TGTGCCAGCAGCACCCGGACAGGGAGCACAGATACGCAGTATTTT. Amino acids: CASSTRTGSTDTQYF. Together with reference TRBV9 and TRBJ2-3, the CDR3 gives the full variable domain: DSGVTQTPKHLITATGQRVTLRCSPRSGDLSVYWYQQSLDQGLQFLIQYYNGEERAKGNILERFSAQQFPDLHSELNLSSLELGDSALYFCASSTRTGSTDTQYFGPGTRLTVL.

This clonotype has ten or more counts. This rearrangement joins TRBV21-1 to TRBJ2-7; the D segment call TRBD1 is taken from the table without a DNA check. TRBV21-1 has pseudogene status. The CDR3 sequence is 17 residues long. CDR3 nucleotide sequence: TGTGCCAGCAGCAAAGGTTCCCCGGGACGGGACGACTACGAGCAGTACGTC. Translation gives CASSKGSPGRDDYEQYV.

This clonotype has a count of ten or more. The J gene is TRBJ2-1, the V gene TRBV9; no firm D call. Germline V CDR1 and CDR2: SGDLS, YYNGEE. The V end lost 0 bases, the J end lost 6 bases, and 7 bases lay between the germline ends. CDR3 length: 13 residues. In nucleotides, the CDR3 is TGTGCCAGCAGCGTAGAGGTGGGCAATGAGCAGTTCTTC. Its protein is CASSVEVGNEQFF.

This clonotype came up many times. The rearrangement uses TRBV9 and TRBJ2-5; possible D gene TRBD2, 5 bases. This CDR3 has 15 amino acids. CDR1 is SGDLS, CDR2 YYNGEE, per germline. With 7 bases removed from V and 7 bases from J, the gap between germline ends came to 23 bases. Here the CDR3 reads CASGHGLADLGTQYF. DNA for the CDR3: TGTGCCAGCGGTCATGGGCTAGCTGATCTCGGGACCCAGTACTTC.

Ten or more counts support this clonotype. The chain joins TRBV9 to TRBJ1-2, with D uncertain. The V end lost 0 bases, the J end lost 6 bases, and 9 bases lay between the germline ends. This CDR3 region has 13 residues. Germline CDR1 and CDR2: SGDLS and YYNGEE. CDR3 coding DNA: TGTGCCAGCAGCGTAGGTATCTCGGATGGCTACACCTTC. It yields the protein CASSVGISDGYTF.

This clonotype was picked up many times. The CDR3 DNA is TGTGCCAGCAGCCTGGGGCGCCGAGGAGGGAATGAGCAGTTCTTC. The encoded protein is CASSLGRRGGNEQFF. The chain joins TRBV9 to TRBJ2-1; weak D call: TRBD2 (6 bases). CDR1 is SGDLS, CDR2 YYNGEE, per germline. The V and J ends lost 4 bases and 7 bases respectively, with 18 bases between them. The CDR3 sequence is 15 residues long.